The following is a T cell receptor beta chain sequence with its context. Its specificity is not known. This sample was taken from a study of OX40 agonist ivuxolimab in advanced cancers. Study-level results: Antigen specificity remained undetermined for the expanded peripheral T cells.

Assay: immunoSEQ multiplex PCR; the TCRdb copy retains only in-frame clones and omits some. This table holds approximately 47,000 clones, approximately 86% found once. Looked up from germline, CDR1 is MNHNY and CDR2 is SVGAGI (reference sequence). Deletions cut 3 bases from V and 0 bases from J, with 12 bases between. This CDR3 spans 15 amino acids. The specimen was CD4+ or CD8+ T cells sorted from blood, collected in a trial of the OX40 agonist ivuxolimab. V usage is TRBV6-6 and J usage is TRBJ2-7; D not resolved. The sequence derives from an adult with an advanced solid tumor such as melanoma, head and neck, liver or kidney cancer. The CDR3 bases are TGTGCCAGCAGTTATCATGGAGAGGCCTCCTACGAGCAGTACTTC. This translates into CASSYHGEASYEQYF.